This is a list of T cell receptor beta chains from one sample in a study of control samples from healthy donors and cancer patients. Only in-frame clones appear in the TCRdb table, and some are missing; sequencing was by immunoSEQ multiplex PCR. The sample includes around 28,000 clones, about 86% of them seen just once. The sample taken for sequencing was PBMCs. These TCRs come from a woman between 40 and 55 years old with lung cancer. Both conserved end residues are trimmed from each CDR3. The order of the fields is J gene, V gene, CDR3 protein.

J: TRBJ2-2; V: TRBV2; CDR3: ASRLLVIGELF
J: TRBJ2-2; V: TRBV11-2; CDR3: ASSLGGRGELF
J: TRBJ1-5; V: TRBV5-5; CDR3: ASSLAPGVGQPQH
J: TRBJ2-4; V: TRBV19; CDR3: ASSIRDSKNIQY
J: TRBJ1-1; V: TRBV19; CDR3: ASSLQGASTEAF
J: TRBJ2-2; V: TRBV27; CDR3: ASSPGRDGPGELF
J: TRBJ2-7; V: TRBV28; CDR3: ASSPRRTATYEQY
J: TRBJ2-1; V: TRBV12-3/TRBV12-4; CDR3: ASSQGGLNEQF
J: TRBJ2-5; V: TRBV6-5; CDR3: ASSRGTPKQETQY
J: TRBJ1-2; V: TRBV9; CDR3: ASSPIGTPEAST
J: TRBJ2-1; V: TRBV28; CDR3: ASTTRAGSYNEQF
J: TRBJ2-7; V: TRBV5-6; CDR3: ASSLRIPDKTPYEQY
J: TRBJ2-1; V: TRBV3-1/TRBV3-2; CDR3: ASSLGLAGGEEQF